The TCR beta chain under discussion was sequenced for a study of beta chain features in type 1 diabetes. Study summary: Sorted cells from all samples, numbering 107,917,701, were examined.

Expressed TCRB transcripts were sequenced because the entire RNA isolate underwent reverse transcription. Sequencing used immunoSEQ multiplex PCR; TCRdb keeps in-frame clones, though not all of them. The sample carries 310,000 or so clones, 6.5% to 10% recorded once. The table lists this clone with a few counts. Its specificity is not known. Whole-study results and caveats: Moderate yet significant TCRB CDR3 shortening was seen in Type 1 diabetes patients in all four CD4+ subsets.

This TCR was sampled from a young woman in good health. Sequencing used central memory CD4+ T cells from blood.

Here the CDR3 reads CASSSPDSTSYEQYF. Written as DNA, the CDR3 is TGCGCCAGCAGTAGTCCGGACTCCACATCCTACGAGCAGTACTTC. The V call is TRBV5-1, the J call TRBJ2-7; a weak D match, TRBD2 (5 bases). The CDR3 is 15 residues long. Germline assignment: CDR1 SGHRS and CDR2 YFSETQ. The V and J ends lost 5 bases and 1 base respectively, with 16 bases between them.